A selection of T cell receptor beta chains follows, all from one sample in a study of blood T cell repertoires in COVID-19. Libraries were prepared by immunoSEQ multiplex PCR; TCRdb keeps only in-frame clonotypes and omits some of them. The sample lists tens of thousands of clones, roughly 89% occurring once. Sequenced sample: peripheral blood. These receptors originate from a man under 40 with acute or convalescent COVID-19. Each CDR3 is given with its conserved first and last residue. A D gene is named only where the DNA matches it firmly. Size is omitted from some rows. Given values are once, few, many or a class for expanded clones.

j_gene,abundance,v_gene,d_gene,CDR3aa,CDR3nt
TRBJ2-3,-,TRBV15,TRBD1,CATSRRTGGTDTQYF,TGTGCCACCAGCAGGAGGACAGGGGGCACAGATACGCAGTATTTT
TRBJ2-1,-,TRBV5-1,-,CASSPRQTTYNEQFF,TGCGCCAGCAGCCCCCGACAGACCACCTACAATGAGCAGTTCTTC
TRBJ1-2,-,TRBV5-1,TRBD1,CASSLAAGGQSGYTF,TGCGCCAGCAGCTTGGCGGCAGGGGGCCAGAGTGGCTACACCTTC
TRBJ1-2,once,TRBV6-5,-,CASSPLGSSYGYTF,TGTGCCAGCAGTCCCCTGGGCAGCTCCTATGGCTACACCTTC
TRBJ1-1,-,TRBV2,TRBD1,CASSPDRSNTEAFF,TGTGCCAGCAGTCCGGACAGGTCGAACACTGAAGCTTTCTTT
TRBJ1-4,-,TRBV6-5,-,CASSLGTTNEKLFF,TGTGCCAGCAGTCTAGGAACAACTAATGAAAAACTGTTTTTT
TRBJ1-1,-,TRBV20-1,-,CSARDVGAAFF,TGCAGTGCTAGAGATGTAGGGGCCGCTTTCTTT
TRBJ1-3,-,TRBV12-3/TRBV12-4,-,CASSSGGNTIYF,TGTGCCAGCAGTTCAGGCGGAAACACCATATATTTT
TRBJ1-1,-,TRBV6-6,-,CASTQVTNTEAFF,TGTGCCAGCACCCAGGTTACGAACACTGAAGCTTTCTTT
TRBJ2-7,-,TRBV5-1,-,CASRSSSYEQYF,TGCGCCAGCAGGTCTAGCTCCTACGAGCAGTACTTC
TRBJ1-1,once,TRBV2,-,CASTADTPNTEAFF,TGTGCCAGCACCGCCGATACTCCGAACACTGAAGCTTTCTTT
TRBJ1-5,-,TRBV19,TRBD1,CASTAGGPNNQPQHF,TGTGCCAGTACCGCAGGGGGCCCTAACAATCAGCCCCAGCATTTT
TRBJ2-1,-,TRBV28,TRBD2,CASSLVGLAFGEQFF,TGTGCCAGCAGTTTAGTGGGACTAGCTTTTGGCGAGCAGTTCTTC
TRBJ1-2,-,TRBV13,-,CASSQGQRTYGYTF,TGTGCCAGCAGCCAAGGCCAGCGTACCTATGGCTACACCTTC
TRBJ2-5,-,TRBV5-1,-,CASSLGGLGETQYF,TGCGCCAGCAGCTTGGGGGGCCTTGGAGAGACCCAGTACTTC
TRBJ2-1,-,TRBV5-4,TRBD1,CASSSGTGGLNEQFF,TGTGCCAGCAGCTCCGGGACAGGTGGGCTCAATGAGCAGTTCTTC
TRBJ1-4,-,TRBV20-1,-,CSASDQREELFF,TGCAGTGCTAGTGACCAGCGCGAAGAACTGTTTTTT
TRBJ1-2,few,TRBV30,TRBD1,CAWTPIRGQSDGYTF,TGTGCCTGGACCCCAATAAGGGGGCAGTCGGATGGCTACACCTTC
TRBJ2-5,-,TRBV10-3,TRBD2,CATAAIGGQETQYF,TGTGCCACCGCCGCGATCGGGGGGCAAGAGACCCAGTACTTC
TRBJ1-2,few,TRBV14,TRBD1,CASSQMTGGYGYTF,TGTGCCAGCAGCCAGATGACAGGGGGATATGGCTACACCTTC
TRBJ2-3,few,TRBV10-3,-,CAILASEDTQYF,TGTGCCATCTTGGCTAGCGAAGATACGCAGTATTTT
TRBJ2-1,-,TRBV15,-,CATSRERNSHNEQFF,TGTGCCACCAGCAGAGAACGAAACAGCCACAATGAGCAGTTCTTC
TRBJ1-1,-,TRBV5-1,-,CASREGVTEAFF,TGCGCCAGCAGAGAAGGGGTTACTGAAGCTTTCTTT
TRBJ2-7,-,TRBV2,TRBD2,CASSVQRGVYEQYF,TGTGCCAGCAGTGTTCAGCGGGGAGTGTACGAGCAGTACTTC
TRBJ1-2,-,TRBV27,TRBD1,CASSRTGDDYGYTF,TGTGCCAGCAGTAGGACAGGGGATGACTATGGCTACACCTTC
TRBJ2-2,-,TRBV7-2,-,CASSLGGNTGELFF,TGTGCCAGCAGCTTGGGGGGGAACACCGGGGAGCTGTTTTTT
TRBJ2-3,-,TRBV4-2,TRBD2,CASSQVGLAGGATDTQYF,TGTGCCAGCAGCCAAGTAGGACTAGCGGGGGGTGCCACAGATACGCAGTATTTT
TRBJ1-2,few,TRBV2,TRBD1,CASHLTWTGAMSLGYTF,TGTGCCAGCCACCTCACATGGACAGGGGCGATGTCACTTGGCTACACCTTC
TRBJ1-3,-,TRBV16,TRBD1,CASSDLSPGQGERNTIYF,TGTGCCAGCAGCGATCTCTCACCGGGACAGGGGGAGCGAAACACCATATATTTT
TRBJ1-2,-,TRBV4-2,TRBD1,CASSATGQGYGYTF,TGTGCCAGCAGCGCGACGGGACAGGGATATGGCTACACCTTC
TRBJ2-2,-,TRBV5-1,-,CASGTGTLNTGELFF,TGCGCCAGCGGCACCGGGACATTGAACACCGGGGAGCTGTTTTTT
TRBJ2-1,once,TRBV5-1,TRBD1,CASSAGQGAIGNEQFF,TGCGCCAGCAGCGCCGGACAGGGTGCAATTGGCAATGAGCAGTTCTTC
TRBJ2-2,-,TRBV30,-,CAWSRGWGVGTGELFF,TGTGCCTGGAGCCGAGGGTGGGGGGTAGGCACCGGGGAGCTGTTTTTT
TRBJ2-5,few,TRBV7-9,TRBD1,CASSSRTGKRQETQYF,TGTGCCAGCAGCTCCAGGACAGGGAAAAGGCAAGAGACCCAGTACTTC
TRBJ2-5,-,TRBV6-2/TRBV6-3,-,CASSGTFQETQYF,TGTGCCAGCAGTGGGACATTTCAAGAGACCCAGTACTTC
TRBJ1-2,-,TRBV20-1,-,CSASVDRIYGYTF,TGCAGTGCTAGTGTTGATAGAATCTATGGCTACACCTTC
TRBJ1-2,-,TRBV18,-,CASSPSGGANYGYTF,TGTGCCAGCTCACCATCAGGAGGGGCCAACTATGGCTACACCTTC
TRBJ2-3,-,TRBV6-5,-,CASSYEDTQYF,TGTGCCAGCAGTTACGAGGATACGCAGTATTTT
TRBJ2-7,-,TRBV19,-,CASSIISGGEQYF,TGTGCCAGTAGTATAATATCAGGAGGCGAGCAGTACTTC
TRBJ2-2,few,TRBV19,TRBD2,CASTLKAGASGNTGELFF,TGTGCCAGTACCCTCAAAGCGGGGGCGTCGGGGAACACCGGGGAGCTGTTTTTT
TRBJ2-1,-,TRBV29-1,TRBD1,CSVESRDRSYNEQFF,TGCAGCGTTGAGAGCCGGGACAGGTCCTACAATGAGCAGTTCTTC
TRBJ1-6,-,TRBV19,-,CASSIRWSSYNSPLHF,TGTGCCAGTAGTATCCGGTGGAGCTCCTATAATTCACCCCTCCACTTT
TRBJ1-1,-,TRBV6-5,TRBD1,CASRQGRIQSPEAFF,TGTGCCAGCAGACAGGGGAGGATTCAATCTCCTGAAGCTTTCTTT
TRBJ1-1,-,TRBV9,TRBD1,CASSTGTGGDTEAFF,TGTGCCAGCAGCACAGGGACAGGGGGAGACACTGAAGCTTTCTTT
TRBJ2-2,-,TRBV14,-,CASSQEGGRGSTGELFF,TGTGCCAGCAGCCAAGAGGGGGGGCGAGGGAGCACCGGGGAGCTGTTTTTT
TRBJ2-2,-,TRBV19,-,CASSARAGELFF,TGTGCCAGTAGCGCCCGGGCCGGGGAGCTGTTTTTT
TRBJ2-1,once,TRBV19,-,CASSIERGNPEQFF,TGTGCCAGTAGTATAGAACGGGGAAATCCTGAGCAGTTCTTC
TRBJ2-1,-,TRBV6-5,TRBD2,CASRPGGNNEQFF,TGTGCCAGCAGGCCGGGAGGCAACAATGAGCAGTTCTTC
TRBJ2-5,-,TRBV9,TRBD2,CASSRTSQETQYF,TGTGCCAGCAGCCGGACTAGCCAAGAGACCCAGTACTTC
TRBJ2-5,-,TRBV27,TRBD2,CASSFSSTSGATWETQYF,TGTGCCAGCAGTTTTTCCTCGACTAGCGGGGCTACCTGGGAGACCCAGTACTTC
TRBJ1-2,-,TRBV3-1/TRBV3-2,TRBD1,CASSQVTGEAGYGYTF,TGTGCCAGCAGCCAAGTAACAGGGGAGGCAGGCTATGGCTACACCTTC